The present TCR beta chain was sequenced within a study of CD8 T cells in ankylosing spondylitis. This clonotype has a count of ten or more. The CDR3 is 13 residues long. V lost 6 bases to trimming and J lost 4 bases, with 10 bases between them. The germline V gene encodes CDR1 SGHRS and CDR2 YFSETQ. TCRdb analysed the 5' RACE reads with MiXCR anew, one entry per CDR3 protein. The top ten clones hold about 8% of a sample with about 280,000 distinct CDR3 sequences, 20% of them seen once. The sequenced sample consisted of blood, either unsorted or a sorted T cell fraction (not recorded which). This receptor was identified in a male donor with ankylosing spondylitis or in good health (not recorded which). V gene TRBV5-1 combines with J gene TRBJ2-2, with TRBD2 as a possible D gene (5 bases). The CDR3 reads CASNTGSTGELFF. The CDR3 DNA sequence: TGCGCCAGCAACACGGGGTCCACCGGGGAGCTGTTTTTT.